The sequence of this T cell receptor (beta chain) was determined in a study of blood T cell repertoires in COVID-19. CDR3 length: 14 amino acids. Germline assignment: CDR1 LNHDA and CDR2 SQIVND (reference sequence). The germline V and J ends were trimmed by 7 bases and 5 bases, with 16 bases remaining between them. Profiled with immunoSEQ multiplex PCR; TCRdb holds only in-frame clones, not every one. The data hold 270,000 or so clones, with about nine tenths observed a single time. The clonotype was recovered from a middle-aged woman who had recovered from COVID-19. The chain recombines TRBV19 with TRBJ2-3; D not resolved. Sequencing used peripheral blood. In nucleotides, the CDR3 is TGTGCCAGTACTGAGGTAGCTGCTAAAGATACGCAGTATTTT. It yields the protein CASTEVAAKDTQYF.